This T cell receptor beta chain emerged from a study of T cell repertoires and HLA-DP antigens (dated 2018 in TCRdb). Looking at the study overall: The study used an in vitro model of CD4+ T cell alloreactivity against allogeneic HLA-DP presented by transduced HeLa cells. The three donors were two male and one female, with ages ranging from the 18-to-29 to the 60-to-69 age band. On average, approximately 0.2 ug of DNA went in for sorted CD137+CD4+ samples, versus about 1,200 ng for pre-culture CD4+ samples. One alloantigen differed from self by one peptide-binding groove amino acid, whereas the other differed by ten, modelling structurally similar versus dissimilar alloantigens. Study-level results and caveats: Similar clonality (around 0.36) was observed for sorted CD137+ cells against both alloantigens, and this clonality was much higher than that observed in pre-culture samples (approximately 0.04). An average cumulative frequency of approximately 35% against one allele and 50.6% against the other was found for clones undetected before culture. Limitations were identified as the inclusion of only a few donors, the use of a non-physiological HeLa antigen-presenting system, and the use of total CD4+ responder cells. Separate analysis of naive and memory CD4+ repertoires was not performed.

The immunoSEQ multiplex PCR, with forward primers for 54 TRBV segments and reverse primers for 13 TRBJ segments, was used to amplify TCRB CDR3 regions. Pre-culture CD4+ samples were sequenced at deep resolution, targeting roughly 190,000 T cell genomes. Sequencing of the amplicons was done on an Illumina HiSeq System, giving 87 bp reads that spanned the CDR3. In the source study's methods: Correction for PCR and sequencing errors was applied to reads, and CDR3 regions were defined through alignment to IMGT reference sequences. Synthetic template pools were used to estimate the numbers of templates and unique rearrangements. Clonality was computed as 1 minus Pielou's evenness. The Daley-Smith estimator was used to estimate richness. Morisita's index was used to measure repertoire overlap. Clones found in cultured samples but undetected in the pre-culture repertoire of the corresponding donor were defined as low-abundance clones. TCRdb stores this immuneACCESS table with in-frame sequences only. Part of the clones is absent; in the studies checked, under half of the shortfall reflects unresolved V genes, and no reason is known for the rest. That table is the source of V, J and clone size, and D and trimming were worked out from the DNA. Counted in this sample were 90,000 to 130,000 clones; 80% to 95% of them appeared once. Less than 0.35% of the sample belongs to the ten largest clones.

Including the terminal cysteine and phenylalanine, the CDR3 comprises 13 residues. Of all the DNA, just the CDR3 is kept, 39 bases in frame from base 1. In the germline V gene, CDR1 corresponds to ENHRY and CDR2 to SYGVKD. The V end loses 3 bases and the J end loses 5 bases, and a stretch of 8 bases separates them. A word on this clone: The antigen it binds to is not known. No base quality values were provided; no much bigger clone lies one nucleotide off.

Untouched CD4+ T cells were isolated from Ficoll-separated PBMC through negative selection with magnetic beads, and an average purity of 97.7% was reached. Using magnetic beads, untouched CD4+ T cells were isolated from Ficoll-separated PBMC at around 98% purity, with only negligible CD8+ contamination. Peripheral blood mononuclear cells came from the buffy coats of a few healthy blood donors, who served as the study's donors. Each of the three donors was CMV seronegative. The DNeasy Blood & Tissue Kit was used to extract genomic DNA. For each subject, genomic DNA from sorted CD137+CD4+ cells and from pre-culture CD4+ baseline samples underwent TCRB sequencing.

The chain is made from TRBV10-3 and TRBJ1-5, with no confidently assigned D gene. The source is a woman aged 18-29 years in good health and CMV-seronegative. Sequencing input: CD4+ T cells from PBMCs. The CDR3 has the sequence CAISELSHQPQHF. The DNA is as follows: TGTGCCATCAGTGAACTTTCCCATCAGCCCCAGCATTTT.